This TCR beta chain stems from a study of T cell clonality in common variable immunodeficiency. This CDR3 spans 14 amino acids. Trimming took 5 bases from V and 0 from J; bases not matched to a gene: 2. Germline V gene sequence: CDR1 SEHNR, CDR2 FQNEAQ (reference sequence). This clone was picked up many times. The antigen remains unidentified. The sequenced fragment ends 3 residues before the CDR3 boundary, so the rest is inferred from the germline J gene. Donors gave roughly 5 to 8 ml heparinized peripheral whole blood. Regarding the study as a whole: Compared with healthy controls, CVID subjects showed increased TCRbeta clonality, mostly in about a third. Fewer TCRbeta clones were shared among CVID subjects than controls.

Equal genomic DNA amounts from CVID and control samples were sequenced. Clones were sequenced by immunoSEQ multiplex PCR, and TCRdb holds only the in-frame ones, with some missing. This sample has tens of thousands of clones and no singletons, with over 1.3% in the ten largest. The receptor's source is a person aged 18-70 years in good health. V usage is TRBV7-9 and J usage is TRBJ2-7; TRBD1 matches at 9 bases. Sequenced input: peripheral blood mononuclear cells. The CDR3 bases that were read are TGTGCCAGCAGCCAGGACAGGGGCTCCTACGAG. Translating gives CASSQDRGSYE. The entire CDR3 sequence reads CASSQDRGSYEQYF.